This T cell receptor (beta chain) originates from a study of blood T cell repertoires in COVID-19. Study summary: Acute and convalescent COVID-19 samples came from the United States, Italy and Spain. Nucleic acid was either cDNA or gDNA, and it came from T cells, B-cell-depleted T cells, or PBMCs.

Per the original methods: Amplifying reference gene primers gave estimates of nucleated cell counts. Clones were sequenced by immunoSEQ multiplex PCR, and TCRdb holds only the in-frame ones, with some missing. Clone size and the V and J calls come from that table; the DNA yielded D and trimming. The table shows approximately 220,000 clones, with about 83% occurring only once. The CDR3 loop spans 17 amino acids. Looked up from germline, CDR1 is LNHDA and CDR2 is SQIVND (reference sequence). Trimming shortened V by 3 bases and J by 1 base, and 18 bases separated the two germline ends. Material for sequencing was peripheral blood. The sequence derives from a man in his 60s who had recovered from COVID-19. The chain recombines TRBV19 with TRBJ1-1; D is unclear. The CDR3 DNA is TGTGCCAGTAGTATGATGCGGGGTCACATCCGGAACACTGAAGCTTTCTTT. Its translation is CASSMMRGHIRNTEAFF.